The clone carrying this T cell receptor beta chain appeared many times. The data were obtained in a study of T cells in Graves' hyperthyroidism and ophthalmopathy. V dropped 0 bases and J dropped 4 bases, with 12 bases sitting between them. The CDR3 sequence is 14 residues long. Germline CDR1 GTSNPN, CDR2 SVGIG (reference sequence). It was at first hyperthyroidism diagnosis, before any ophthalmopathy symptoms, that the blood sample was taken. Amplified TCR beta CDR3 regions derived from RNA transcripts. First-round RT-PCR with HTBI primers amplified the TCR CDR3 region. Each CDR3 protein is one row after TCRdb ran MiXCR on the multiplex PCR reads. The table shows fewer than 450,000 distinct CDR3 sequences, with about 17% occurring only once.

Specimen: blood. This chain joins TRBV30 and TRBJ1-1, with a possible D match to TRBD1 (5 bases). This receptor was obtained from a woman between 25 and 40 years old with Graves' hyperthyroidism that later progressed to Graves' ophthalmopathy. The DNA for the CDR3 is TGTGCCTGGAGTGTAGTGGGGGGGAGCACTGAAGCTTTCTTT. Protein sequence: CAWSVVGGSTEAFF.